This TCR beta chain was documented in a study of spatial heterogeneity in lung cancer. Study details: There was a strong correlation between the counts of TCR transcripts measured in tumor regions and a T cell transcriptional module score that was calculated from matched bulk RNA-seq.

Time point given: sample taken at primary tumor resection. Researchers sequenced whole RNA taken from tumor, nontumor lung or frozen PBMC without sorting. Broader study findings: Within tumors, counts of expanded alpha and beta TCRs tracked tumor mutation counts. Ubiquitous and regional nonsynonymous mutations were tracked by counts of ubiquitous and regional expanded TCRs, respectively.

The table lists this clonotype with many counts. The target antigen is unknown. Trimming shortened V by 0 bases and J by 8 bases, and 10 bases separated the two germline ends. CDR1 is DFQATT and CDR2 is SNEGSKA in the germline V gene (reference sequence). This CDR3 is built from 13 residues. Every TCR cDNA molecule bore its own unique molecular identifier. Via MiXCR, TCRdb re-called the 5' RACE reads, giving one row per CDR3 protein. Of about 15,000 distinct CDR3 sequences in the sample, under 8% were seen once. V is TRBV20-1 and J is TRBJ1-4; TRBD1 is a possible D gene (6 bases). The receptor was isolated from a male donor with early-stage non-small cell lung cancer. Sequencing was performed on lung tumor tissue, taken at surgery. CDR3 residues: CSAREGAREKLFF. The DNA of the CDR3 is TGCAGTGCTAGAGAGGGGGCGCGAGAAAAACTGTTTTTT.